This T cell receptor beta chain was sequenced in a study of CD8 T cells in ankylosing spondylitis. V was shortened by 3 bases and J by 1 base, with 15 bases between the two germline ends. The germline V gene has CDR1 SEHNR and CDR2 FQNEAQ (reference sequence). CDR3 length: 16 residues. In this sample, this clonotype turned up many times. A single record per CDR3 protein comes from TCRdb applying MiXCR to the 5' RACE reads. The sample contains under 250,000 distinct CDR3 sequences, under 12% of which appear only once. This chain joins TRBV7-9 and TRBJ1-1; perhaps TRBD1 as D (5 bases). The specimen sequenced was blood, either unsorted or a sorted T cell fraction (not recorded which). The TCR was taken from a male donor with ankylosing spondylitis or in good health (not recorded which). CDR3 nucleotides: TGTGCCAGCAGCTTGCTCGCGGGACGGTCGAACACTGAAGCTTTCTTT. Translated, it gives CASSLLAGRSNTEAFF. Complete variable domain (other parts from reference TRBV7-9 and TRBJ1-1): DTGVSQNPRHKITKRGQNVTFRCDPISEHNRLYWYRQTLGQGPEFLTYFQNEAQLEKSRLLSDRFSAERPKGSFSTLEIQRTEQGDSAMYLCASSLLAGRSNTEAFFGQGTRLTVV.